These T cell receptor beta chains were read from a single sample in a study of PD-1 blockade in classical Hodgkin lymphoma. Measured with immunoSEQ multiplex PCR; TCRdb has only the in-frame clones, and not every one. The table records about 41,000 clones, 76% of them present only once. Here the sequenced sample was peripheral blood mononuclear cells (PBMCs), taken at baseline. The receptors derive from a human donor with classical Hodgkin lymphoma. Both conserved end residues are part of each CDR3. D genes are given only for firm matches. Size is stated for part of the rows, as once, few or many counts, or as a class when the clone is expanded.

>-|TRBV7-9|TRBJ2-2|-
CASSLLTGSNTGELFF
TGTGCCAGCAGCTTATTAACAGGGTCGAACACCGGGGAGCTGTTTTTT
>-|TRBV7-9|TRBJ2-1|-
CASSLVGNEQFF
TGTGCCAGCAGCTTAGTAGGCAATGAGCAGTTCTTC
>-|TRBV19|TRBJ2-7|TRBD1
CASRSRTGFGVYEQYF
TGTGCCAGTAGGTCGAGGACAGGGTTTGGGGTCTACGAGCAGTACTTC
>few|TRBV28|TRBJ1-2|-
CASSSLWGNLGYTF
TGTGCCAGCAGTTCGCTTTGGGGCAATCTGGGCTACACCTTC
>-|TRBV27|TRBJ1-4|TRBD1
CASSLGTARDEKLFF
TGTGCCAGCAGTTTAGGGACAGCTCGAGATGAAAAACTGTTTTTT
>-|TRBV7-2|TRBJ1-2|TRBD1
CASSSRVDRGYGYTF
TGTGCCAGCAGCTCCCGAGTAGACAGGGGCTATGGCTACACCTTC
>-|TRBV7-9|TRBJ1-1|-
CASSLTGEGAFF
TGTGCCAGCAGCTTGACGGGGGAAGGAGCTTTCTTT
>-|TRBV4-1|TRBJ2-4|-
CASSQEEGRYIQYF
TGCGCCAGCAGCCAAGAAGAGGGTCGGTACATTCAGTACTTC
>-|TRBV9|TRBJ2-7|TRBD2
CASSAGLAGGFETYEQYF
TGTGCCAGCAGCGCAGGACTAGCGGGAGGGTTTGAAACCTACGAGCAGTACTTC
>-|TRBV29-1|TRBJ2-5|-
CSVRRISQETQYF
TGCAGCGTTCGCCGGATTTCTCAAGAGACCCAGTACTTC
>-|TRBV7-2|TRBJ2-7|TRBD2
CASSRDYPYEQYF
TGTGCCAGCAGCCGGGACTACCCCTACGAGCAGTACTTC
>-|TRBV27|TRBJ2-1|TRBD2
CASSLSAGLASGGFF
TGTGCCAGCAGTTTATCTGCGGGACTAGCCTCCGGAGGGTTCTTC
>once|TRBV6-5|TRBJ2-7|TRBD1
CASSPRQGYEQYF
TGTGCCAGCAGCCCGCGACAGGGATACGAGCAGTACTTC
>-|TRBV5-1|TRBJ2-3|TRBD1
CASSLRQGMADTQYF
TGCGCCAGCAGCTTGAGACAGGGAATGGCAGATACGCAGTATTTT
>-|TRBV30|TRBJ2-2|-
CAWSVTGELFF
TGTGCCTGGAGTGTTACCGGGGAGCTGTTTTTT
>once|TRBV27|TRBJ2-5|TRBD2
CASSPRGEETQYF
TGTGCCAGCAGTCCCCGGGGGGAAGAGACCCAGTACTTC
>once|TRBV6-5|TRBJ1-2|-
CASTPEPEGIGSYTF
TGTGCCAGCACCCCGGAGCCAGAAGGAATAGGAAGCTACACCTTC
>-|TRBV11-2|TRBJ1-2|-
CASAGDDYGYTF
TGTGCCAGCGCCGGGGACGACTATGGCTACACCTTC
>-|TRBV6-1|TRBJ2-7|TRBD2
CASSVLGGYPYEQYF
TGTGCCAGCAGTGTTCTGGGAGGGTACCCCTACGAGCAGTACTTC
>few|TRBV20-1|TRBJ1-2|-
CSAGGGYTF
TGCAGTGCCGGAGGAGGCTACACCTTC
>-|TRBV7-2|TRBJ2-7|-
CASSLAVSYEQYF
TGTGCCAGCAGCTTAGCGGTATCCTACGAGCAGTACTTC
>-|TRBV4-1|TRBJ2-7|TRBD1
CASSQGGQGYEQYF
TGCGCCAGCAGCCAAGGCGGACAGGGTTACGAGCAGTACTTC
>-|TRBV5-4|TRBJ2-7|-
CASSLAFSYEQYF
TGTGCCAGCAGCTTAGCTTTCTCCTACGAGCAGTACTTC
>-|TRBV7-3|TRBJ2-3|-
CASSLRSPDTQYF
TGTGCCAGCAGCTTACGGTCCCCAGATACGCAGTATTTT
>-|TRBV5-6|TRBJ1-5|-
CASSLGLHEGNQPQHF
TGTGCCAGCAGTCTGGGGCTGCATGAGGGCAATCAGCCCCAGCATTTT
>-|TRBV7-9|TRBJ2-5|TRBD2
CASTRLAETQYF
TGTGCCAGCACCAGACTAGCGGAGACCCAGTACTTC
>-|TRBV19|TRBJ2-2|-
CASSIFGTASYGELFF
TGTGCCAGTAGTATTTTCGGGACGGCGTCTTACGGGGAGCTGTTTTTT
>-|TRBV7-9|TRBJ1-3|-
CASSFWTASSGNTIYF
TGTGCCAGCAGCTTTTGGACGGCCAGCTCTGGAAACACCATATATTTT
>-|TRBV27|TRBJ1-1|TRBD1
CASSFLQGAGEAFF
TGTGCCAGCAGTTTTTTACAGGGGGCAGGTGAAGCTTTCTTT
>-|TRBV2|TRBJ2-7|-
CASSVRVGYEQYF
TGTGCCAGCAGTGTGAGGGTGGGTTACGAGCAGTACTTC
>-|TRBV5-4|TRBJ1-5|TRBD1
CASSPPGRQGLYSNQPQHF
TGTGCCAGCAGCCCCCCCGGACGACAGGGACTCTATAGCAATCAGCCCCAGCATTTT
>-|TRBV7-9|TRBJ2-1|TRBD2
CASSWGTSGTSYNEQFF
TGTGCCAGCAGCTGGGGGACTAGCGGGACTTCCTACAATGAGCAGTTCTTC
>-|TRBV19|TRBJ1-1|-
CASMPPGVSTEAFF
TGTGCCAGTATGCCGCCAGGCGTGAGCACTGAAGCTTTCTTT
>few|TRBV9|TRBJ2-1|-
CASSVGSVGIYNEQFF
TGTGCCAGCAGCGTAGGATCAGTCGGAATCTACAATGAGCAGTTCTTC
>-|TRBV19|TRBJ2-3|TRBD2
CASSMGLAGINTQYF
TGTGCCAGTAGTATGGGACTAGCGGGCATAAATACGCAGTATTTT
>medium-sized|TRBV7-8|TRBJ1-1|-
CASSPGVEGSTEAFF
TGTGCCAGCAGCCCCGGTGTGGAGGGAAGTACTGAAGCTTTCTTT
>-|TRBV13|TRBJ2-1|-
CASSPGGLVSYNEQFF
TGTGCCAGCAGTCCAGGGGGGCTAGTCTCCTACAATGAGCAGTTCTTC